This TCR beta chain was identified during a study of shared clonotypes between healthy human individuals. The material for each subset, its genomic DNA, was split evenly across several immunoSEQ plates. Sorted-subset replicate PCR reactions were performed with around 200 ng DNA, corresponding to some 32,000 T cell genomes. The protocol was immunoSEQ multiplex PCR, while the TCRdb copy is restricted to in-frame clones and leaves out a portion. The sample carries approximately 2.3 million clones, 85% to 95% recorded once. As for this clone: Its specificity is not known.

The V gene's germline CDR1 is SGHRS and CDR2 YFSETQ. The CDR3 is 18 amino acids. Between the trimmed V and J ends, which lost 4 bases and 1 base, there was a span of 20 bases. Overall study results and limits: Sharing across a handful of donors was seen in 4% to 6.5% of naive CD4 clonotypes. Genetic and exposure-history diversity was limited by the few donors.

The TCR was taken from a man younger than 35 in good health. Some clones in this sample may be carry-over from other donors' samples. The chain has TRBV5-1 and TRBJ1-4; no clear D gene. The sequenced sample was naive CD4+ T cells from PBMCs. Subset noted: CD45RA+ positively selected. The DNA of the CDR3 is TGCGCCAGCAGCACCACGTCTGGCAGGTCCCTAACTAATGAAAAACTGTTTTTT. It specifies CASSTTSGRSLTNEKLFF.